This is a list of T cell receptor beta chains from one sample in a study of response to subunit inactivated influenza vaccine. TCRdb processed the RT-PCR reads anew with MiXCR; each CDR3 protein has one entry. The table lists 400,000 to 650,000 distinct CDR3 sequences, approximately 7.2% of them singletons, with around 13% in the top ten. This sample comprised PBMCs from blood, obtained about 23 months after vaccination. The source is a man in his fifties or sixties who received an inactivated influenza vaccine. CDR3s include the opening cysteine and the closing phenylalanine or tryptophan.

v_call cdr3_aa
TRBV12-3/TRBV12-4 CASKLAVLLSTDTQYF
TRBV20-1 CSASLAGSYEQYF
TRBV29-1 CSSQGRSTDTQYF
TRBV7-9 CASSLATQTGVQYF
TRBV7-3 CASSPAEAGTQYF
TRBV20-1 CSAKLEGEQYF
TRBV2 CASSGQDTQYF
TRBV4-2 CASSPIAGGAKSYGYTF
TRBV25-1 CASNPGQGPPSGELFF
TRBV30 CAWNAGGIGELFF
TRBV12-3/TRBV12-4 CASSLGGTGFEKLFF
TRBV15 CATSKYRDYQETQYF
TRBV10-3 CATEGQANTGELFF
TRBV6-2/TRBV6-3 CASRGTSGRFYEQYF
TRBV5-5 CASSLRTGGYNQPQHF
TRBV7-3 CASSLIQQETQYF
TRBV7-2 CASSPLSRNDGYTF
TRBV20-1 CSARRGGSSYEQYF
TRBV5-1 CASSLAPSGNTIYF
TRBV6-2/TRBV6-3 CASSSDRTDNTDTQYF